This T cell receptor (beta chain) was obtained from a study of shared clonotypes between healthy human individuals. Study conclusions and caveats: Relative to clonotypes present in all four donors, those not shared had lower generation probabilities. Clonotype sharing among donors was expected to depend on sequencing depth.

The trim removed 3 bases at V and 5 bases at J, leaving 4 bases unmatched. Germline V gene data show CDR1 as ENHRY and CDR2 as SYGVKD. The CDR3 has 15 residues. In the CD4+ fraction, cells were divided into CD45RA+ naive and CD45RA-negative memory subsets. Assay used: immunoSEQ multiplex PCR; TCRdb lists only in-frame clones, some missing. The repertoire includes some 900,000 clones, approximately 80% of them detected once, and over 1.3% sits in the top ten. Regarding this clone: Its antigen is not known. Distinct nucleotide sequences in the sample also encode this CDR3.

The sequencing input was memory CD4+ T cells sorted from blood. The subset here: CD45RA-negative fraction. This clonotype was sampled from a man younger than 30 in good health. This chain links TRBV10-3 with TRBJ2-1; TRBD2 matches at 10 bases. CDR3 nucleotide sequence: TGTGCCATCAGTGAAGGGCTAGCGGGAGACAATGAGCAGTTCTTC. Amino acid sequence: CAISEGLAGDNEQFF.